This T cell receptor (beta chain) was found in a study of identical twins. There are a few counts of this clonotype. Antigen unknown. Study-wide results and caveats: Less excess twin sharing appeared in beta out-of-frame sequences. Models underestimated out-of-frame TCR alpha sharing in monozygotic twins.

The authors used template switching to add a universal primer site and gave cDNA unique molecular identifiers. Each CDR3 protein is one row after TCRdb ran MiXCR on the 5' RACE reads. Of under 900,000 distinct CDR3 sequences in the sample, roughly an eighth were seen once. There are 12 residues in the CDR3. V gave up 5 bases and J gave up 4 bases, with 9 bases separating them. The sample was also linked to a second study, of yellow fever vaccine responses in identical twins. From that second work: Twins reportedly showed a vaccine T cell response that seemed partly convergent and partly personalized.

The V call is TRBV12-3 or TRBV12-4, the J call TRBJ2-7; possibly TRBD2 for D (5 bases). This TCR was sampled from a woman between 18 and 30 years old in good health. Sequenced: PBMCs. The CDR3 loop is CASSQDFYEQYV. The CDR3, as DNA: TGTGCCAGCAGTCAGGACTTTTACGAGCAGTACGTC.